This T cell receptor (beta chain) was recovered during a study of T cells after yellow fever vaccination. TCRdb recomputed calls from the 5' RACE reads with MiXCR, one row per CDR3 protein. The table records some 500,000 distinct CDR3 sequences, approximately 13% of them present only once. V was shortened by 3 bases and J by 9 bases, with 9 bases between the two germline ends. This CDR3 has 12 amino acids. Notes on the study in general: The booster response re-showed most primary clones: more than 95% CD4, more than 70% CD8.

To note about this clonotype: Its antigen remains unknown.

This receptor was identified in a man aged 25-45 years who received the YFV17D yellow fever vaccine. The chain employs TRBV12-3 or TRBV12-4 and TRBJ2-4; TRBD2 might be the D (5 bases). The sequencing used PBMCs, collected on the day of the yellow fever booster vaccination. The CDR3 here is CASSLKGGIQYF. The CDR3 coding sequence is TGTGCCAGCAGTTTGAAAGGAGGCATTCAGTACTTC.